This is a list of T cell receptor beta chains from one sample in a study of blood T cell repertoires in COVID-19. Assay: immunoSEQ multiplex PCR; the TCRdb copy retains only in-frame clones and omits some. The sample shows about 200,000 clones, approximately 80% of them seen only once. The sequencing input was peripheral blood. Receptors were obtained from a man between 60 and 70 years old with COVID-19, enrolled during active disease. CDR3s include the opening cysteine and the closing phenylalanine or tryptophan. A D gene is named only where the DNA matches it firmly. Clone size is given for some rows only: seen once, a few or many times, or a class if the clone is expanded.

v_gene	len	j_gene	abundance	d_gene	CDR3nt	CDR3aa
TRBV18	12	TRBJ2-7	.	.	TGTGCCAGCTCACAAGGGGGCTACGAGCAGTACTTC	CASSQGGYEQYF
TRBV5-1	13	TRBJ1-4	.	TRBD1	TGCGCCAGCACCGGGACAGCTAATGAAAAACTGTTTTTT	CASTGTANEKLFF
TRBV7-3	14	TRBJ2-2	.	.	TGTGCCAGCAGCTCCACCGGGACATCGGGGGAGCTGTTTTTT	CASSSTGTSGELFF
TRBV11-2	13	TRBJ1-1	.	.	TGTGCCAGCAGCTTAGATCTACGCACTGAAGCTTTCTTT	CASSLDLRTEAFF
TRBV6-5	14	TRBJ1-5	few	TRBD1	TGTGCCAGCAGGGGACAGGGGCTCAATCAGCCCCAGCATTTT	CASRGQGLNQPQHF
TRBV6-1	16	TRBJ2-7	.	TRBD1	TGTGCCAGCAGTGAAGGGCTAGACAGGGTTGCCTACGAGCAGTACTTC	CASSEGLDRVAYEQYF
TRBV7-3	13	TRBJ1-1	.	.	TGTGCCAGCGGAAACGGCGGAAACACTGAAGCTTTCTTT	CASGNGGNTEAFF
TRBV11-2	12	TRBJ2-1	.	.	TGTGCCAGCAGCCCCTCCAGGGTTGTGCAGTTCTTC	CASSPSRVVQFF
TRBV4-1	14	TRBJ2-7	.	TRBD1	TGCGCCAGCAGCCCCCCGGACAGGGGGTACGAGCAGTACTTC	CASSPPDRGYEQYF
TRBV27	14	TRBJ1-5	.	TRBD1	TGTGCCAGCAGAAAGACAGGGCCAAATCAGCCCCAGCATTTT	CASRKTGPNQPQHF
TRBV2	15	TRBJ2-1	.	.	TGTGCCAGCAGTGGGTATAGCGGACGGTATGATGAGCAGTTCTTC	CASSGYSGRYDEQFF
TRBV5-1	13	TRBJ2-7	.	.	TGCGCCAGCAGCTTGGGGCAGGACTACGAGCAGTACTTC	CASSLGQDYEQYF
TRBV4-1	13	TRBJ1-1	.	.	TGCGCCAGCAGCCAGGGAGGGAACACTGAAGCTTTCTTT	CASSQGGNTEAFF
TRBV6-1	13	TRBJ1-5	.	.	TGTGCCAGCAGTGATCAAGCCGCTTGGCCCCAGCATTTT	CASSDQAAWPQHF
TRBV3-1/TRBV3-2	14	TRBJ1-3	.	TRBD1	TGTGCCAGCAGCCAAGCGGGGACAGGGGTGGACACCTATTTT	CASSQAGTGVDTYF
TRBV5-1	13	TRBJ1-2	.	TRBD1	TGCGCCAGCAGCTTAGACAGGGTCGGTGGCTACACCTTC	CASSLDRVGGYTF
TRBV6-5	14	TRBJ2-4	.	.	TGTGCCAGCAGTTACCGAGGGCCGGAGAACATTCAGTACTTC	CASSYRGPENIQYF
TRBV4-2	14	TRBJ1-2	.	TRBD1	TGTGCCAGCAGCCAAGTATCGGCAGGGGGCGGCTACACCTTC	CASSQVSAGGGYTF
TRBV6-5	15	TRBJ1-5	.	.	TGTGCCAGCAGTTATTCGGGTTATAGCAATCAGCCCCAGCATTTT	CASSYSGYSNQPQHF
TRBV19	18	TRBJ1-5	.	TRBD1	TGTGCCAGTAGTATTAGTCGGTATTTGGACAGGACCAATCAGCCCCAGCATTTT	CASSISRYLDRTNQPQHF
TRBV5-1	13	TRBJ2-5	.	TRBD1	TGCGCCAGCAGCCAGGGGGCCCGCGAGACCCAGTACTTC	CASSQGARETQYF
TRBV19	17	TRBJ1-2	.	.	TGTGCCAGTAGTAAGGGGCCAGGGGAGCGTCATATCTATGGCTACACCTTC	CASSKGPGERHIYGYTF
TRBV14	14	TRBJ1-2	.	.	TGTGCCAGCAGCCAAGCGAGCAGGGGCTATGGCTACACCTTC	CASSQASRGYGYTF
TRBV27	15	TRBJ2-7	.	TRBD1	TGTGCCAGCAGTTTAGTAGAGGGACAGGGGAGGGAGCAGTACTTC	CASSLVEGQGREQYF
TRBV19	15	TRBJ2-7	.	TRBD2	TGTGCCAGTACAGGACTAGCGGGAGGAGAGTACGAGCAGTACTTC	CASTGLAGGEYEQYF
TRBV11-2	16	TRBJ1-2	.	TRBD1	TGTGCCAGCAGCTCAAACCTGGACAGGGGATCGTATGGCTACACCTTC	CASSSNLDRGSYGYTF
TRBV2	12	TRBJ2-7	.	.	TGTGCCAGCAGTGCCCAGAACTACGAGCAGTACTTC	CASSAQNYEQYF
TRBV10-1	13	TRBJ1-2	.	TRBD1	TGCGCCAGCAGGAAACTACAGGGGTATGGCTACACCTTC	CASRKLQGYGYTF
TRBV4-2	14	TRBJ2-7	.	.	TGTGCCAGCAGCCAAGATTTGGGCAGCTACGAGCAGTACTTC	CASSQDLGSYEQYF
TRBV4-3	15	TRBJ1-4	.	TRBD1	TGCGCCAGCAGCCAAGGCGACAGGGGGAATGAAAAACTGTTTTTT	CASSQGDRGNEKLFF
TRBV4-3	15	TRBJ1-2	.	TRBD1	TGCGCCAGCAGCCCGTCGTGGGACAGGGGGCACGGCTACACCTTC	CASSPSWDRGHGYTF
TRBV4-2	15	TRBJ1-5	.	.	TGTGCCAGCAGCCAACTCGACAGTAGCAATCAGCCCCAGCATTTT	CASSQLDSSNQPQHF
TRBV7-8	19	TRBJ1-1	.	TRBD1	TGTGCCAGCAGCTTAGTTCCGATGGCAGGGGGCTCAGGGGACACTGAAGCTTTCTTT	CASSLVPMAGGSGDTEAFF
TRBV4-1	15	TRBJ1-1	.	.	TGCGCCAGCAGCCAAGAGTGGAGTATGAACACTGAAGCTTTCTTT	CASSQEWSMNTEAFF
TRBV12-3/TRBV12-4	12	TRBJ1-1	once	.	TGTGCCAGCACCAGGGGATACACTGAAGCTTTCTTT	CASTRGYTEAFF
TRBV19	13	TRBJ2-7	.	.	TGTGCCAGTAGTTTACCGGGAAGCTACGAGCAGTACTTC	CASSLPGSYEQYF
TRBV7-2	13	TRBJ1-1	.	.	TGTGCCAGCAGCTTATGGGGGAGGACTGAAGCTTTCTTT	CASSLWGRTEAFF
TRBV28	14	TRBJ1-4	.	.	TGTGCCAGCAGTTTCAAGGGGCGTAATGAAAAACTGTTTTTT	CASSFKGRNEKLFF
TRBV3-1/TRBV3-2	18	TRBJ1-4	.	TRBD1	TGTGCCAGCAGCCGGGGGTCGCGACAGGGACCAACTAATGAAAAACTGTTTTTT	CASSRGSRQGPTNEKLFF
TRBV7-9	13	TRBJ1-5	.	.	TGTGCCAGCAGCTCGGGTGGCAATCAGCCCCAGCATTTT	CASSSGGNQPQHF
TRBV7-2	16	TRBJ1-6	.	.	TGTGCCAGCAGCTTTGCAGGGGCGTCCTATAATTCACCCCTCCACTTT	CASSFAGASYNSPLHF
TRBV6-6	17	TRBJ1-6	.	.	TGTGCCAGCAGTCCCCTGGGCAGGGCGTCCTATAATTCACCCCTCCACTTT	CASSPLGRASYNSPLHF
TRBV5-4	15	TRBJ2-1	.	.	TGTGCCAGCAGCTTGGGAATGAGCTCCTACAATGAGCAGTTCTTC	CASSLGMSSYNEQFF
TRBV7-2	15	TRBJ1-5	.	TRBD1	TGTGCCAGCAGCTTCCTCAGGGGGCCCAATCAGCCCCAGCATTTT	CASSFLRGPNQPQHF
TRBV10-1	13	TRBJ2-1	.	.	TGCGCCAGCAGTGAGTACAGGGGGGGTGAGCAGTTCTTC	CASSEYRGGEQFF
TRBV2	13	TRBJ1-3	few	TRBD1	TGTGCCAGCAGAGAGGACAGGAGCAACACCATATATTTT	CASREDRSNTIYF
TRBV7-9	16	TRBJ1-3	once	TRBD1	TGTGCCAGCAGCACGGGACAGGGGGCTTTAGGAAACACCATATATTTT	CASSTGQGALGNTIYF
TRBV13	17	TRBJ1-4	.	TRBD1	TGTGCCAGCAGCTCCAACACCAAGACAGGGGGGAATGAAAAACTGTTTTTT	CASSSNTKTGGNEKLFF
TRBV30	12	TRBJ1-3	.	.	TGTGCCTTTACAGGCTCTGGAAACACCATATATTTT	CAFTGSGNTIYF
TRBV30	12	TRBJ2-7	.	TRBD2	TGTGCCTGGATGGCGGGGGGGTACGAGCAGTACTTC	CAWMAGGYEQYF
TRBV28	14	TRBJ1-2	.	.	TGTGCCAGCACCGCCGTGGCAGTCAACTATGGCTACACCTTC	CASTAVAVNYGYTF
TRBV19	12	TRBJ2-5	.	.	TGTGCCACCAGGGACTACCAAGAGACCCAGTACTTC	CATRDYQETQYF
TRBV9	14	TRBJ2-1	.	.	TGTGCCAGCAGCGTAGGGGGCCCCTACAATGAGCAGTTCTTC	CASSVGGPYNEQFF
TRBV27	18	TRBJ2-1	.	TRBD2	TGTGCCAGCAGTTTAGTGGCGAGTGTGGCGGGAGGGCTCAATGAGCAGTTCTTC	CASSLVASVAGGLNEQFF